The rows below give T cell receptor beta chains drawn from one sample of a study of blood T cell repertoires in COVID-19. Clones were sequenced by immunoSEQ multiplex PCR, and TCRdb holds only the in-frame ones, with some missing. The sample lists some 150,000 clones; approximately 80% were seen once. The material sequenced was peripheral blood. The receptors derive from a man between 65 and 79 years old with acute or convalescent COVID-19. CDR3s include the opening cysteine and the closing phenylalanine or tryptophan. A D gene is named only where the DNA matches it firmly. Only part of the rows carry a size: once, few, many, or a class if the clone is expanded.

v_gene	abundance	d_gene	j_gene	CDR3aa	CDR3nt
TRBV9	NA	NA	TRBJ1-1	CASSGGRGVNTEAFF	TGTGCCAGCAGCGGTGGACGGGGGGTGAACACTGAAGCTTTCTTT
TRBV3-1/TRBV3-2	NA	NA	TRBJ1-2	CASSQVESRGGYTF	TGTGCCAGCAGCCAAGTTGAGAGCAGGGGTGGCTACACCTTC
TRBV12-3/TRBV12-4	NA	NA	TRBJ2-1	CASSRITGNEQFF	TGTGCCAGCAGTCGTATCACAGGAAATGAGCAGTTCTTC
TRBV5-1	NA	TRBD1	TRBJ1-2	CASAQRQGAYGYTF	TGCGCCAGCGCCCAGAGACAGGGGGCCTATGGCTACACCTTC
TRBV7-2	NA	TRBD2	TRBJ2-7	CASSFPSKAGGNFYEQYF	TGTGCCAGCAGCTTCCCGTCAAAAGCGGGAGGGAACTTCTACGAGCAGTACTTC
TRBV6-1	once	NA	TRBJ2-7	CASSEALPARGPYEQYF	TGTGCCAGCAGTGAAGCGCTTCCGGCCAGGGGACCCTACGAGCAGTACTTC
TRBV6-5	NA	NA	TRBJ1-3	CASSTASSGNTIYF	TGTGCCAGCTCGACAGCTAGCTCTGGAAACACCATATATTTT
TRBV7-8	NA	NA	TRBJ2-5	CASSPGETQYF	TGTGCCAGCAGCCCCGGAGAGACCCAGTACTTC
TRBV29-1	NA	NA	TRBJ1-5	CSVEDAQGESSF	TGCAGCGTTGAGGACGCACAGGGAGAATCATCATTT
TRBV28	few	TRBD2	TRBJ2-3	CASSLWSSAGGISTDTQYF	TGTGCCAGCAGTTTATGGTCCTCAGCGGGGGGGATTAGCACAGATACGCAGTATTTT
TRBV6-5	NA	NA	TRBJ2-2	CASSQEWYTGELFF	TGTGCCAGCAGCCAAGAGTGGTACACCGGGGAGCTGTTTTTT
TRBV28	NA	NA	TRBJ2-1	CATKKSSYNEQFF	TGTGCCACCAAAAAGAGCTCCTACAATGAGCAGTTCTTC
TRBV28	NA	NA	TRBJ2-7	CASSSPGTVTYEQYF	TGTGCCAGCAGTTCCCCCGGGACTGTGACCTACGAGCAGTACTTC
TRBV19	NA	TRBD1	TRBJ1-4	CASNSRGRNGEKLFF	TGTGCCAGTAACTCCAGGGGGCGAAATGGAGAAAAACTGTTTTTT
TRBV5-4	NA	NA	TRBJ1-5	CASSLDRNQPQHF	TGTGCCAGCAGCTTGGACAGGAATCAGCCCCAGCATTTT
TRBV5-6	NA	TRBD1	TRBJ1-4	CASSWTGKQANEKLFF	TGTGCCAGCAGCTGGACAGGGAAGCAGGCTAATGAAAAACTGTTTTTT
TRBV30	NA	TRBD1	TRBJ2-6	CAWSAWDRVISGANVLTF	TGTGCCTGGAGTGCTTGGGACAGGGTGATTTCCGGGGCCAACGTCCTGACTTTC
TRBV6-5	NA	TRBD1	TRBJ2-1	CATATGWLFF	TGTGCCACCGCGACAGGGTGGCTGTTCTTC
TRBV4-1	NA	NA	TRBJ1-3	CASSHVFGREASGNTIYF	TGCGCCAGCAGCCACGTTTTTGGACGGGAAGCTTCTGGAAACACCATATATTTT
TRBV7-2	NA	NA	TRBJ2-7	CASSQKPAGPEQYF	TGTGCCAGCAGCCAGAAACCCGCAGGGCCCGAGCAGTACTTC
TRBV9	NA	NA	TRBJ1-4	CASSAGAATNEKLFF	TGTGCCAGCAGCGCGGGAGCTGCAACTAATGAAAAACTGTTTTTT
TRBV7-2	NA	TRBD1	TRBJ2-5	CASRDRVAKETQYF	TGTGCCAGCAGGGACAGGGTGGCCAAAGAGACCCAGTACTTC
TRBV3-1/TRBV3-2	NA	NA	TRBJ1-1	CASSQHSGGVNTEAFF	TGTGCCAGCAGCCAACACTCAGGCGGGGTGAACACTGAAGCTTTCTTT
TRBV5-8	NA	NA	TRBJ2-7	CASSRGEGQYF	TGTGCCAGCAGTCGGGGAGAAGGGCAGTACTTC
TRBV9	NA	NA	TRBJ1-5	CASSGSGTNNQPQHF	TGTGCCAGCAGCGGATCCGGGACTAATAATCAGCCCCAGCATTTT
TRBV6-6	NA	TRBD1	TRBJ1-2	CASSYPFGQGSGYTF	TGTGCCAGCAGTTACCCTTTCGGACAGGGCTCTGGCTACACCTTC
TRBV12-3/TRBV12-4	medium-sized	NA	TRBJ2-1	CASSLRHDNEQFF	TGTGCCAGCAGTTTGAGGCACGACAATGAGCAGTTCTTC
TRBV19	NA	TRBD2	TRBJ2-3	CASSSPLGLAVVGGADTQYF	TGTGCCAGTAGTAGCCCACTTGGACTAGCGGTAGTAGGTGGTGCAGATACGCAGTATTTT
TRBV19	NA	NA	TRBJ1-5	CASVRTVHGNQPQHF	TGTGCCAGCGTCCGTACGGTTCATGGCAATCAGCCCCAGCATTTT
TRBV28	NA	TRBD1	TRBJ2-7	CASSLTGQTSYEQYF	TGTGCCAGCAGCTTAACGGGACAGACCTCCTACGAGCAGTACTTC
TRBV28	once	TRBD1	TRBJ1-1	CASLTGSPTEAFF	TGTGCCAGCCTGACAGGGAGCCCCACTGAAGCTTTCTTT
TRBV19	NA	TRBD2	TRBJ2-3	CASRQTSGTDTQYF	TGTGCCAGTAGGCAGACTAGCGGCACAGATACGCAGTATTTT
TRBV6-5	few	TRBD1	TRBJ1-2	CASSYGTGGYGYTF	TGTGCCAGCAGTTACGGGACAGGGGGGTATGGCTACACCTTC
TRBV9	NA	TRBD2	TRBJ2-5	CASSRGEWETQYF	TGTGCCAGCAGCCGGGGGGAGTGGGAGACCCAGTACTTC
TRBV20-1	NA	NA	TRBJ2-5	CSASGQSETQYF	TGCAGTGCTAGTGGGCAGTCGGAGACCCAGTACTTC